A single sample gave rise to the 7 T cell receptor beta chains below, sequenced in a study of shared clonotypes between healthy human individuals. The table came from immunoSEQ multiplex PCR; TCRdb's copy has only in-frame clones and leaves some out. The sample has some 550,000 clones, more than 95% seen once. Sequencing used naive CD4+ T cells sorted from blood. The subset: CD45RA+ positively selected. The source is a woman younger than 45 in good health.

The chain links TRBV27 to TRBJ2-2, with 11 bases aligning to TRBD1. Germline values: CDR1 MNHEY, CDR2 SMNVEV (reference sequence). The CDR3 runs 15 residues. With V trimmed by 5 bases and J by 9 bases, 8 bases remained unmatched. CDR3 sequence: CASSAGTGGTRELFF. CDR3 nucleotide sequence: TGTGCCAGCAGTGCCGGGACAGGGGGTACCCGGGAGCTGTTTTTT.

The CDR3 loop is CASSEGLAVAVDTQYF. The CDR3 DNA follows: TGTGCCAGCAGCGAGGGACTAGCGGTCGCCGTAGATACGCAGTATTTT. The rearrangement uses TRBV9 and TRBJ2-3, with 11 nucleotides matching TRBD2. The germline V gene has CDR1 SGDLS and CDR2 YYNGEE. This CDR3 contains 16 residues. The trim removed 3 bases at V and 5 bases at J, leaving 8 bases unmatched.

The chain has TRBV5-4 and TRBJ1-2; the D gene is possibly TRBD1 (6 bases). The germline CDR1 and CDR2 sequences are SGHNT and YYREEE (reference sequence). This CDR3 region has 14 residues. Trimming cost V 4 bases and J 8 bases, with 18 bases left between them. CDR3 region: CASSGAPFGGGYTF. CDR3 sequence (DNA): TGTGCCAGCAGCGGAGCCCCGTTCGGGGGCGGCTACACCTTC.

This chain uses TRBV15 with TRBJ2-3; 8 nucleotides match TRBD2. This CDR3 is 15 amino acids long. The V and J ends lost 3 bases and 2 bases, in that order; junction bases with no gene match: 4. Germline V gene sequence: CDR1 LNHNV, CDR2 YYDKDF (reference sequence). The CDR3 DNA is TGTGCCACCAGCAGGGTAGCGGGACTCACAGATACGCAGTATTTT. Its translation: CATSRVAGLTDTQYF. The full variable domain, completed using reference TRBV15 and TRBJ2-3, is DAMVIQNPRYQVTQFGKPVTLSCSQTLNHNVMYWYQQKSSQAPKLLFHYYDKDFNNEADTPDNFQSRRPNTSFCFLDIRSPGLGDTAMYLCATSRVAGLTDTQYFGPGTRLTVL.

The rearrangement links TRBV7-2 to TRBJ2-7; D is perhaps TRBD1 or TRBD2 (5 bases each). The germline V gene has CDR1 SGHTA and CDR2 FQGNSA. The ends were cut back, 6 bases at V and 2 bases at J, with 17 bases in the middle. The CDR3 spans 15 residues. The chain's CDR3 is CASRANRDRPYEQYF. CDR3 coding DNA: TGTGCCAGCAGAGCGAATAGGGACCGACCCTACGAGCAGTACTTC. Variable domain in full (rest from reference TRBV7-2 and TRBJ2-7): GAGVSQSPSNKVTEKGKDVELRCDPISGHTALYWYRQSLGQGLEFLIYFQGNSAPDKSGLPSDRFSAERTGGSVSTLTIQRTQQEDSAVYLCASRANRDRPYEQYFGPGTRLTVT.

V and J are TRBV7-9 and TRBJ2-7; 7 bases agree with TRBD2. V lost 8 bases and J lost 0; bases outside the gene matches: 7. The CDR3 extends over 14 amino acids. Germline CDR1 is SEHNR and CDR2 is FQNEAQ (reference sequence). The CDR3 is CASALALSSYEQYF. Here the CDR3 DNA reads TGTGCCAGCGCACTAGCGCTTAGCTCCTACGAGCAGTACTTC.

This clone has only one observation. CDR3 protein: CASEARQGAYEQYF. CDR3 sequence (DNA): TGTGCCTCGGAAGCGAGACAGGGGGCCTACGAGCAGTACTTC. This sequence joins TRBV6-1 and TRBJ2-7; 9 nucleotides match TRBD1. The CDR3 sequence is 14 residues long. The junction had 10 bases not matched to a gene; V was cut back by 11 bases and J by 2 bases. Germline assignment: CDR1 MNHNS and CDR2 SASEGT.